The sequence of this T cell receptor beta chain was determined in a study of blood T cell repertoires in COVID-19 (dated by TCRdb to 2018 to 2021). Concerning the study at large: The collaborator samples originated in the United States, Italy and Spain and spanned the acute and convalescent phases of COVID-19. The material from the prospective study consisted of cDNA or gDNA derived from T cells, B-cell-depleted T cells, or PBMCs. Subjects who had been exposed to COVID-19, were actively infected with it, or had recovered from it provided the deeply sampled blood TCRbeta repertoires that made up the dataset. The repertoires were released in a freely available public database intended as a resource for research on the immune response to SARS-CoV-2. Samples came from the ongoing ImmuneRACE study (first 160 participants) plus 1,254 subjects from 6 global collaborators. Nearly every sample came with metadata listing a de-identified subject ID, COVID-19 status, age in years and sex. Where HLA class I and class II types were available, the types were taken from metadata supplied by the sample provider, not from assay-based typing.

The research as a whole found: Clinical and demographic metadata were provided uncurated, with the amount varying by source and participant.

TCRbeta CDR3 regions were amplified from genomic DNA by means of the immunoSEQ Assay, a bias-controlled multiplex PCR. For the original study's pipeline: The number of nucleated cells in each sample was estimated by amplification of reference gene primers within the assay. To quantify the absolute abundance of each unique TCRbeta CDR3 rearrangement, sequence reads were collapsed and filtered. For each sample, productive Simpson clonality was calculated as the square root of Simpson's diversity index across productive rearrangements. The clones in this table, taken by TCRdb from immuneACCESS, are in-frame only. Not every clone is retained; where verified, under half of the shortfall comes from an unresolved V gene, and the cause of the rest is unknown. D and trimming come from the DNA, and the V and J calls and clone size come from that table. The sample data list about 98,000 clones, and 70% to 85% of these were observed just once. Jointly, the top ten make up approximately 10% of the sample.

From the cysteine through the phenylalanine, the CDR3 covers 13 amino acids. The kept DNA is CDR3 alone, 39 bases in frame from the first base. V gives up 2 bases and J gives up 3 bases, and the segment between their germline ends measures 8 bases. Via the germline V gene, CDR1 is SGDLS and CDR2 YYNGEE. For this clone: Its specific antigen is unknown. No much larger clone is present one base from it, and per-base qualities are unavailable.

Collaborating institutions collected whole blood in K2EDTA tubes following their own protocols. For TCRbeta analysis, collaborator samples were shipped as frozen whole blood, as isolated PBMCs, or as DNA extracted from either sample type. The chain couples TRBV9 to TRBJ1-1, with an unclear D gene assignment. Sequencing was carried out using peripheral blood. This receptor was obtained from a man between 65 and 85 years old with active or convalescent COVID-19. Here is the DNA: TGTGCCAGCAGCGTCCTTCCGGACACTGAAGCTTTCTTT. Its protein reads: CASSVLPDTEAFF.